This is a list of T cell receptor beta chains from one sample in a study of blood T cells in healthy people across ages. Each CDR3 protein is one row after TCRdb ran MiXCR on the 5' RACE reads. The profile shows 800,000 or so distinct CDR3 sequences, 20% to 30% of them singletons. These data also featured in a second study, about T cells of mothers and their children.

The sequencing input was blood. These receptors were taken from a boy between 10 and 17 years old in good health. Each CDR3 is given with its conserved first and last residue. Rows give clone size only sometimes, using once, few, many, or a class for an expanded clone.

clone size: many; V gene: TRBV20-1; J gene: TRBJ2-4; CDR3 protein: CSARDRAGQNIQYF
clone size: few; V gene: TRBV4-3; J gene: TRBJ2-2; CDR3 protein: CASSQRRAGADTGELVF
clone size: few; V gene: TRBV7-2; J gene: TRBJ2-1; CDR3 protein: CASSSAGAGENEQFF
clone size: .; V gene: TRBV14; J gene: .; CDR3 protein: CASSSTTHYEQYF
clone size: few; V gene: TRBV7-6; J gene: TRBJ1-4; CDR3 protein: CASSTGQGVEKLFF
clone size: .; V gene: TRBV12-3/TRBV12-4; J gene: TRBJ2-1; CDR3 protein: CASSPPTSGTPYNEQFF
clone size: .; V gene: TRBV6-2/TRBV6-3; J gene: TRBJ2-1; CDR3 protein: CASSSAGGYNEQFF
clone size: once; V gene: TRBV5-1; J gene: TRBJ2-4; CDR3 protein: CASSRLGTSGSLIAKNIQYF
clone size: few; V gene: TRBV11-1; J gene: TRBJ2-1; CDR3 protein: CASSLARRGPAQSSYNEQFF
clone size: .; V gene: TRBV7-2; J gene: TRBJ1-2; CDR3 protein: CASSLEARNIFNYGYTF
clone size: .; V gene: TRBV3-1; J gene: TRBJ1-1; CDR3 protein: CASSHPRSGVNTEAFF
clone size: .; V gene: TRBV4-3; J gene: TRBJ2-7; CDR3 protein: CASSPSPGQGDYEQYF
clone size: few; V gene: TRBV7-9; J gene: TRBJ1-2; CDR3 protein: CASSSFQTESYGYTF
clone size: .; V gene: TRBV29-1; J gene: TRBJ2-5; CDR3 protein: CSEERQVGETQYF
clone size: few; V gene: TRBV9; J gene: TRBJ2-1; CDR3 protein: CASSAGLAGGHNEQFF
clone size: few; V gene: TRBV28; J gene: .; CDR3 protein: CASSPQTPNEQFF
clone size: .; V gene: TRBV28; J gene: .; CDR3 protein: CASSKWSVELYEQYF
clone size: once; V gene: TRBV27; J gene: TRBJ1-4; CDR3 protein: CASRLGPGQRNEKLFF
clone size: few; V gene: TRBV20-1; J gene: TRBJ2-3; CDR3 protein: CSARGGGSGESTDTQYF
clone size: few; V gene: TRBV29-1; J gene: TRBJ1-6; CDR3 protein: CGAGTFNSPLHF
clone size: .; V gene: TRBV28; J gene: TRBJ2-5; CDR3 protein: CASSLPGQQLWVTQYF
clone size: few; V gene: TRBV9; J gene: TRBJ2-2; CDR3 protein: CASSVGSQGANTGELFF
clone size: few; V gene: TRBV3-1; J gene: TRBJ2-1; CDR3 protein: CASSQDSGMIAGAFYNEQFF
clone size: few; V gene: TRBV9; J gene: TRBJ2-7; CDR3 protein: CASSPRTGNEQYF
clone size: .; V gene: TRBV28; J gene: TRBJ2-7; CDR3 protein: CASSLLAGSHEQYF
clone size: .; V gene: TRBV25-1; J gene: TRBJ2-5; CDR3 protein: CASSEDGAGIKTQYF
clone size: .; V gene: TRBV7-2; J gene: TRBJ2-3; CDR3 protein: CASSSPRVLSDTQYF
clone size: few; V gene: TRBV7-2; J gene: TRBJ2-4; CDR3 protein: CASSPEGAADIQYF
clone size: .; V gene: TRBV12-3/TRBV12-4; J gene: TRBJ2-6; CDR3 protein: CASRPRDYGANVLTF
clone size: .; V gene: TRBV27; J gene: TRBJ2-7; CDR3 protein: CASRNRGSIYEQYF
clone size: few; V gene: TRBV12-3/TRBV12-4; J gene: TRBJ2-7; CDR3 protein: CASSQTGGGYEQYF
clone size: .; V gene: TRBV4-1; J gene: TRBJ2-5; CDR3 protein: CASSSAGVERETQYF
clone size: few; V gene: TRBV6-5; J gene: TRBJ2-6; CDR3 protein: CASSYSWAGANVLTF
clone size: .; V gene: TRBV27; J gene: TRBJ2-3; CDR3 protein: CASSDSIGLVRLAGVTDTQYF
clone size: few; V gene: TRBV9; J gene: TRBJ2-3; CDR3 protein: CASSPRNIATDTQYF
clone size: few; V gene: TRBV4-3; J gene: TRBJ2-1; CDR3 protein: CASSQRLADYNEQFF
clone size: few; V gene: TRBV7-9; J gene: TRBJ2-7; CDR3 protein: CASSSVAPATLTYEQYF
clone size: .; V gene: TRBV9; J gene: TRBJ2-3; CDR3 protein: CASSVRGLAGVDTQYF
clone size: few; V gene: TRBV6-6; J gene: TRBJ1-2; CDR3 protein: CASTPGAGYYGYTF
clone size: few; V gene: TRBV19; J gene: TRBJ2-1; CDR3 protein: CASSIVSGGLHNEQFF
clone size: few; V gene: TRBV7-9; J gene: TRBJ2-4; CDR3 protein: CASSRAGRNIQYF
clone size: .; V gene: TRBV6-1; J gene: .; CDR3 protein: CASSKTGPSVRVHEQFF
clone size: .; V gene: TRBV21-1; J gene: TRBJ2-4; CDR3 protein: CASSKLPRGKNIQYF
clone size: .; V gene: TRBV5-1; J gene: TRBJ2-7; CDR3 protein: CASSGTRRTYEQYF
clone size: .; V gene: TRBV7-8; J gene: TRBJ2-3; CDR3 protein: CASSLGAGGPTDTQYF
clone size: .; V gene: TRBV27; J gene: TRBJ1-1; CDR3 protein: CASNPALAHAVTEAFF
clone size: few; V gene: TRBV27; J gene: TRBJ1-6; CDR3 protein: CASSTYGEASYNSPLHF
clone size: .; V gene: TRBV20-1; J gene: TRBJ2-5; CDR3 protein: CSARLVSQETQYF
clone size: few; V gene: TRBV18; J gene: TRBJ1-1; CDR3 protein: CASSLLGRVNTEAFF
clone size: .; V gene: TRBV29-1; J gene: TRBJ2-2; CDR3 protein: CSVTEADRGPTGELFF
clone size: .; V gene: TRBV20-1; J gene: TRBJ2-7; CDR3 protein: CSAMAGKDYEQYF
clone size: few; V gene: TRBV4-1; J gene: TRBJ1-3; CDR3 protein: CASSQLDSGNTIYF
clone size: .; V gene: TRBV6-6; J gene: TRBJ2-7; CDR3 protein: CASSYKGQTYEQYF
clone size: .; V gene: TRBV5-1; J gene: TRBJ2-7; CDR3 protein: CASSLVGLAYEQYF
clone size: few; V gene: TRBV5-1; J gene: TRBJ1-2; CDR3 protein: CASSANRDRGIFGYTF